These 21 T cell receptor beta chains share one sample of origin, sequenced in a study of T cell responses to AZD1222 COVID-19 vaccine. Clones were read by immunoSEQ multiplex PCR, and TCRdb kept only the in-frame ones, dropping some. The sample holds 130,000 to 150,000 clones, 89% seen once. Sequences were derived from peripheral blood, sampled on day 0 of AZD1222 vaccination. The origin of the receptors is an adult in good health.

Concerning this clone: Other DNA sequences in the same sample also yield this CDR3. The chain employs TRBV6-2 or TRBV6-3 and TRBJ1-1; the D is unclear. Trimming cost V 2 bases and J 1 base, with 5 bases left between them. The CDR3 has 13 amino acids. The germline V gene has CDR1 MNHEY and CDR2 SVGEGT. DNA of the CDR3: TGTGCCAGCAGTTACAGTAGGAACACTGAAGCTTTCTTT. Its protein product is CASSYSRNTEAFF.

Here the CDR3 DNA reads TGCAGTGCTAGTTTTCGGACTAGCGGGGCCGCTATTTACAATGAGCAGTTCTTC. Protein product: CSASFRTSGAAIYNEQFF. V and J are TRBV20-1 and TRBJ2-1, with TRBD2 identical over 12 bases. The CDR3 sequence is 18 residues long. V lost 3 bases and J lost 4; bases outside the gene matches: 13. Germline V gives CDR1 DFQATT, CDR2 SNEGSKA (reference sequence).

This chain uses TRBV20-1 with TRBJ2-7; D gene ambiguous. Trimming removed 3 bases at V and 5 bases at J, with 8 bases between. This CDR3 is built from 11 residues. Germline V gene lookup returns CDR1 DFQATT and CDR2 SNEGSKA (reference sequence). CDR3 residues: CSASGLDEQYF. In DNA form, the CDR3 reads TGCAGTGCTAGCGGGCTCGACGAGCAGTACTTC.

The V and J genes are TRBV12-3 or TRBV12-4 and TRBJ1-2; D remains unclear. The CDR3 loop spans 12 amino acids. Trimming cost V 4 bases and J 4 bases, with 7 bases left between them. The CDR3 protein is CASSSGSYGYTF. The CDR3, as DNA: TGTGCCAGCAGTTCCGGGAGCTATGGCTACACCTTC.

This clone is a singleton in its sample. This chain links TRBV19 with TRBJ1-5; 11 bases are shared with TRBD1. V lost 4 bases to trimming and J lost 7 bases; unmatched junction nucleotides: 6. This CDR3 is 15 amino acids long. The germline V gene has CDR1 LNHDA and CDR2 SQIVND (reference sequence). This CDR3 reads CASSTGTGGDQPQHF. The CDR3, as DNA: TGTGCCAGTAGTACGGGGACAGGGGGAGACCAGCCCCAGCATTTT.

This chain connects TRBV5-1 to TRBJ2-1, with D perhaps matching TRBD2 (5 bases). Per germline, CDR1 SGHRS and CDR2 YFSETQ. This CDR3 has 15 amino acids. The V and J ends lost 5 bases and 2 bases respectively, with 14 bases between them. The CDR3 nucleotides read TGCGCCAGCAGAATGGATGGAGGTACCTACAATGAGCAGTTCTTC. Amino acids: CASRMDGGTYNEQFF. The whole variable domain, filled in from reference TRBV5-1 and TRBJ2-1, reads KAGVTQTPRYLIKTRGQQVTLSCSPISGHRSVSWYQQTPGQGLQFLFEYFSETQRNKGNFPGRFSGRQFSNSRSEMNVSTLELGDSALYLCASRMDGGTYNEQFFGPGTRLTVL.

This chain joins TRBV7-3 and TRBJ2-3; 8 positions match TRBD2. The CDR3 covers 17 residues. The J segment lost 6 bases and the V segment lost 4 bases, leaving 15 bases of the junction unmatched. The germline V gene has CDR1 SGHTA and CDR2 FQGTGA. The CDR3 sequence is CASSSKAGTSDGDTQYF. In nucleotides, the CDR3 is TGTGCCAGCAGCTCCAAAGCCGGGACTAGTGATGGGGATACGCAGTATTTT.

The V and J genes are TRBV12-3 or TRBV12-4 and TRBJ1-3; no definite D call. The CDR3 spans 13 residues. Trimming shortened V by 6 bases and J by 0 bases, and 6 bases separated the two germline ends. The CDR3 nucleotides are TGTGCCAGCAGATTCTCCTCTGGAAACACCATATATTTT. Translation gives CASRFSSGNTIYF.

This clone was counted a single time. The chain combines TRBV15 with TRBJ2-3; D may correspond to TRBD1 or TRBD2 (5 bases each). V dropped 4 bases and J dropped 2 bases, with 10 bases sitting between them. The CDR3 contains 14 residues. Germline-derived CDR1 and CDR2 are LNHNV and YYDKDF (reference sequence). The CDR3 sequence: CATSTGPPTDTQYF. DNA of the CDR3: TGTGCCACCAGCACGGGGCCCCCCACAGATACGCAGTATTTT. Combining the CDR3 with reference TRBV15 and TRBJ2-3 gives the whole variable domain DAMVIQNPRYQVTQFGKPVTLSCSQTLNHNVMYWYQQKSSQAPKLLFHYYDKDFNNEADTPDNFQSRRPNTSFCFLDIRSPGLGDTAMYLCATSTGPPTDTQYFGPGTRLTVL.

The chain has TRBV25-1 and TRBJ2-5; the D is unclear. In germline, CDR1 is MGHDK, CDR2 SYGVNS. CDR3 length: 14 amino acids. Trimming removed 2 bases at V and 2 bases at J, with 9 bases between. The CDR3 sequence is CASSETATQETQYF. In DNA, the CDR3 is TGTGCCAGCAGTGAAACGGCAACTCAAGAGACCCAGTACTTC.

The genes are TRBV5-1 and TRBJ2-1; D is ambiguous. CDR1 is SGHRS and CDR2 is YFSETQ in the germline V gene. The CDR3 loop spans 14 amino acids. V gave up 0 bases and J gave up 10 bases, with 14 bases separating them. CDR3 amino acids: CASSLDRLGAEQFF. The CDR3 bases are TGCGCCAGCAGCTTGGATAGGTTAGGAGCCGAGCAGTTCTTC.

The rearrangement uses TRBV6-5 and TRBJ2-1; weak D call: TRBD2 (5 bases). This CDR3 has 15 residues. Germline CDR1 and CDR2: MNHEY and SVGAGI. Trimming removed 5 bases at V and 2 bases at J, with 13 bases between. The DNA for the CDR3 is TGTGCCAGCAGTCGAACTAGATCCGCCTACAATGAGCAGTTCTTC. Protein sequence: CASSRTRSAYNEQFF.

This chain links TRBV28 with TRBJ1-3, with 7 positions matching TRBD1. The CDR3 totals 15 residues. In germline, CDR1 is MDHEN, CDR2 SYDVKM. The V and J ends lost 6 bases and 4 bases, in that order; junction bases with no gene match: 9. CDR3 bases: TGTGCCAGCAGCTGGCCAGGGGGGTCCGGAAACACCATATATTTT. It is translated as CASSWPGGSGNTIYF.

The rearrangement uses TRBV7-3 and TRBJ1-1; D possibly corresponds to TRBD1 (5 bases). CDR3 length: 19 amino acids. The V end lost 5 bases, the J end lost 2 bases, and 27 bases lay between the germline ends. Germline V CDR1 and CDR2: SGHTA, FQGTGA. CDR3 residues: CASSPQALVPSGQNTEAFF. The CDR3 nucleotides read TGTGCCAGCAGCCCTCAGGCTTTGGTCCCGTCGGGGCAAAACACTGAAGCTTTCTTT.

The V call is TRBV2, the J call TRBJ2-7; 7 nucleotides match TRBD2. Germline lookup yields CDR1 SNHLY and CDR2 FYNNEI. V trimming: 7 bases; J trimming: 5 bases; junction bases outside the gene matches: 14. The CDR3 covers 15 residues. The DNA of the CDR3 is TGTGCCAGCAAAACTAGGCGGGAGACCCCCCACGAGCAGTACTTC. Translating it yields CASKTRRETPHEQYF.

This chain uses TRBV28 with TRBJ1-6, with 8 bases fitting TRBD1. The germline CDR1 and CDR2 sequences are MDHEN and SYDVKM. The CDR3 is 15 amino acids. V lost 4 bases, J lost 10 bases, and 9 bases stayed unmatched. The CDR3 sequence is CASSSGQGGESPLHF. DNA for the CDR3: TGTGCCAGCAGTTCCGGACAGGGAGGGGAGTCACCCCTCCACTTT.

CDR3 coding DNA: TGTGCCAGCAGTTTAGGGCAGGGACGTGGCTACACCTTC. Translated, it gives CASSLGQGRGYTF. J is TRBJ1-2 and V is TRBV28; tentative D call: TRBD1 (5 bases). The CDR3 has 13 residues. The germline V gene encodes CDR1 MDHEN and CDR2 SYDVKM. Trimming removed 2 bases from V and 7 bases from J, with 11 bases in between.

The gene calls are TRBV9 and TRBJ1-1; weak D call: TRBD1 (5 bases). Trimming left V 6 bases short and J 9 bases short, with 21 bases between. This CDR3 is 14 amino acids long. Germline loops: CDR1 SGDLS, CDR2 YYNGEE. The CDR3 loop reads CASTSMAGGRKAFF. CDR3 in DNA: TGTGCCAGCACCTCAATGGCGGGGGGGAGGAAAGCTTTCTTT.

The chain recombines TRBV30 with TRBJ1-2; D is perhaps TRBD1 (5 bases). V lost 8 bases and J 0 bases, leaving 25 bases between the germline ends. This CDR3 comprises 17 residues. Germline lookup yields CDR1 GTSNPN and CDR2 SVGIG (reference sequence). The CDR3 DNA reads as TGTGCCCGACTAAAGGGACTCAACGACGAAGCTAACTATGGCTACACCTTC. Its translation is CARLKGLNDEANYGYTF.

The chain has TRBV7-2 and TRBJ2-7; 7 nucleotides match TRBD2. CDR3 length: 16 residues. J was trimmed by 3 bases and V by 1 base; bases with no gene match: 9. The V gene's germline CDR1 is SGHTA and CDR2 FQGNSA. The chain's CDR3 is CASSLGRGTINYEQYF. The CDR3 DNA follows: TGTGCCAGCAGCTTAGGGCGGGGGACTATTAACTACGAGCAGTACTTC.

This chain joins TRBV5-1 and TRBJ1-2; no definite D call. CDR1 is SGHRS, CDR2 YFSETQ, per germline. Trimming pared 1 base from V and 6 bases from J, leaving 13 bases between. This CDR3 contains 14 residues. The CDR3 sequence: CASSLSFYGDGYTF. CDR3 DNA: TGCGCCAGCAGCTTGAGTTTTTACGGGGATGGCTACACCTTC.